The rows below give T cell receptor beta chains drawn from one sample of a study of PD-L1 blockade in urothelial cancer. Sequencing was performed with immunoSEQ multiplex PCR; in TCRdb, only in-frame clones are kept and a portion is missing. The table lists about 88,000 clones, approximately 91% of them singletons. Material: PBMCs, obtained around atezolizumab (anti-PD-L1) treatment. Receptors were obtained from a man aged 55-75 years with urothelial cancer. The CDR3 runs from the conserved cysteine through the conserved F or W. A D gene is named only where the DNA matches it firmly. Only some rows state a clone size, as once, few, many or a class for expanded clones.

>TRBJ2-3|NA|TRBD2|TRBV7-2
TGTGCCAGCAGCTTTTTAGCGGGGGGGTTCACAGATACGCAGTATTTT
CASSFLAGGFTDTQYF
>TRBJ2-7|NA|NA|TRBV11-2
TGTGCCAGCAGCTTACAGGGGAGCTCCTACGAGCAGTACTTC
CASSLQGSSYEQYF
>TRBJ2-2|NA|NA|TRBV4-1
TGCGCCAGCAGCCAAGCTAGATACGCCGGGGAGCTGTTTTTT
CASSQARYAGELFF
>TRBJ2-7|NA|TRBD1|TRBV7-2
TGTGCCAGCACCAAACGGTCAGGGGGCGGTTACGAGCAGTACTTC
CASTKRSGGGYEQYF
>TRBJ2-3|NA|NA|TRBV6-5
TGTGCCAGTCCGCCGCTCCGGCCCAGGGTGGATACGCAGTATTTT
CASPPLRPRVDTQYF
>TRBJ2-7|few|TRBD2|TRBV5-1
TGCGCCAGCAGCTGGAGCGGGACTAGCGGGGCGGAGCAGTACTTC
CASSWSGTSGAEQYF
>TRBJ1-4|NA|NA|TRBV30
TGTGCCTGGAGCAGAAACGAAAAACTGTTTTTT
CAWSRNEKLFF
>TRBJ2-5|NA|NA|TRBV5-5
TGTGCCAGCAGCTCACCGGGGACCCAGTACTTC
CASSSPGTQYF
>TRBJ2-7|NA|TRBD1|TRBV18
TGTGCCAGCTCACCAGGGACAGGCAACTACGAGCAGTACTTC
CASSPGTGNYEQYF
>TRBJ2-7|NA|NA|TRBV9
TGTGCCAGCAGCCCTCAGGCTGCTTTTGAGCAGTACTTC
CASSPQAAFEQYF
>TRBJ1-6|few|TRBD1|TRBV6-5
TGTGCCAGCAGCGACCGGGACAGGAATTCACCCCTCCACTTT
CASSDRDRNSPLHF
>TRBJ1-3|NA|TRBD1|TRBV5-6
TGTGCCAGCAGCGGACAGGACTCTTCTGGAAACACCATATATTTT
CASSGQDSSGNTIYF
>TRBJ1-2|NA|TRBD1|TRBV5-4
TGTGCCAGCAGTCGGGTGTCGGACAGGGGAAGCTACACCTTC
CASSRVSDRGSYTF
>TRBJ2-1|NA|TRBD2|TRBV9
TGTGCCAGCACCCCGACTAGCGGCAAGGATGAGCAGTTCTTC
CASTPTSGKDEQFF
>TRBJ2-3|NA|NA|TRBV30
TGTGCCTGGAGTGTATATTCCCTCAGCACAGATACGCAGTATTTT
CAWSVYSLSTDTQYF
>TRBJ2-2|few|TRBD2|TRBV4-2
TGTGCCAGCAGCCAAGATCCACTAGCGGGGAACACCGGGGAGCTGTTTTTT
CASSQDPLAGNTGELFF
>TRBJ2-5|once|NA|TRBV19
TGTGCCAGTAGTCGGGACACCTACCAAGAGACCCAGTACTTC
CASSRDTYQETQYF
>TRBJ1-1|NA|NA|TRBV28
TGTGCCAGCAGCCGTTCTCGCACTGAAGCTTTCTTT
CASSRSRTEAFF
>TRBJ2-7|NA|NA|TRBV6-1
TGTGCCAGCAGTGAAAGATCGGCAGGGCCCTACGAGCAGTACTTC
CASSERSAGPYEQYF
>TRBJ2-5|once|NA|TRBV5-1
TGCGCCAGCAGCTTGTTTGGCCGGGGGTCAGAGACCCAGTACTTC
CASSLFGRGSETQYF
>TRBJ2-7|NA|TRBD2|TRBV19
TGTGCCAGTAGTCATCTAGCGGGAGACGGTTACGAGCAGTACTTC
CASSHLAGDGYEQYF
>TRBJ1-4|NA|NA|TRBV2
TGTGCCAGCAGCGCCCGCACAGGGCCTAATGAAAAACTGTTTTTT
CASSARTGPNEKLFF
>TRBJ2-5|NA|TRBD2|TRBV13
TGTGCCAGCAGCTTAGGAGTCCCAGCGGGGCTGGAGACCCAGTACTTC
CASSLGVPAGLETQYF